The T cell receptor beta chain described here comes from a study of radiotherapy plus CTLA-4 blockade in lung cancer. Study overall: About a sixth of enrolled patients responded objectively, and 31% had disease control.

Chemo-refractory metastatic non-small-cell lung cancer patients were treated with focal radiation plus CTLA-4 blockade with ipilimumab. Findings and caveats of the study: According to reports, early shifts in blood T cell clones, alongside interferon-beta, forecast response most accurately. In blood, TCR clones derived from the tumor expanded after radiotherapy plus ipilimumab.

Note on this clone: Antigen unknown.

The data were produced by immunoSEQ multiplex PCR, yet TCRdb's version contains in-frame clones alone and is incomplete. The data hold around 45,000 clones, with roughly 73% observed a single time. Trimming took off 0 bases at V and 6 bases at J, with 19 bases between the two ends. The germline V gene encodes CDR1 WSHSY and CDR2 SAAADI. CDR3 length: 17 amino acids. The input for sequencing was peripheral blood, taken from a patient treated with radiotherapy plus ipilimumab. This rearrangement joins TRBV10-2 to TRBJ2-3; weak D call: TRBD2 (6 bases). The sequence came from a human donor with non-small cell lung cancer who had a complete response to radiotherapy plus ipilimumab. CDR3 nucleotides: TGCGCCAGCAGTGAGTCCACCTCCCGGGTCGCGGGGGATACGCAGTATTTT. Translation: CASSESTSRVAGDTQYF.